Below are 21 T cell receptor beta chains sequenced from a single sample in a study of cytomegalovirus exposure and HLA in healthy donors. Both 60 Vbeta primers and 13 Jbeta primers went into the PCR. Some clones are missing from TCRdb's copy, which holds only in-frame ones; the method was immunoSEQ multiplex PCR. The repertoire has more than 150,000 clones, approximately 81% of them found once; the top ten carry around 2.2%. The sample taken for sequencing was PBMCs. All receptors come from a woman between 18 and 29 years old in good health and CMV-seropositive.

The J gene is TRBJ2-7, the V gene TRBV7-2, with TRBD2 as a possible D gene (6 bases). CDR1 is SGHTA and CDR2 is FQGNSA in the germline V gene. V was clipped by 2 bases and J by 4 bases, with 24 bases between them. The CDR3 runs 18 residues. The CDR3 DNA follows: TGTGCCAGCAGCTTAAGGACTATCACCTTTCTATCGGCGTACGAGCAGTACTTC. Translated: CASSLRTITFLSAYEQYF. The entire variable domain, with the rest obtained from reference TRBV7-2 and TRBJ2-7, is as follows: GAGVSQSPSNKVTEKGKDVELRCDPISGHTALYWYRQSLGQGLEFLIYFQGNSAPDKSGLPSDRFSAERTGGSVSTLTIQRTQQEDSAVYLCASSLRTITFLSAYEQYFGPGTRLTVT.

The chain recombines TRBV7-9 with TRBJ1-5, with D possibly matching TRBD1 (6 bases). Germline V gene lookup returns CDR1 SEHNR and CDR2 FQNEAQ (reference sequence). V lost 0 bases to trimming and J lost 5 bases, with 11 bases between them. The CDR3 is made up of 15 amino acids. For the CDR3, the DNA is TGTGCCAGCAGCTTAGCGGGGACAAGTGATCAGCCCCAGCATTTT. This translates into CASSLAGTSDQPQHF.

Here the CDR3 reads CASSFYPRDGYTF. In DNA form, the CDR3 reads TGTGCCAGCAGCTTCTACCCCAGGGATGGCTACACCTTC. This chain uses TRBV13 with TRBJ1-2; the D gene is possibly TRBD1 (5 bases). This CDR3 is built from 13 residues. From germline, CDR1 is PRHDT and CDR2 FYEKMQ (reference sequence). The V end lost 3 bases, the J end lost 6 bases, and 11 bases lay between the germline ends. Filled out from reference TRBV13 and TRBJ1-2, the complete variable domain reads AAGVIQSPRHLIKEKRETATLKCYPIPRHDTVYWYQQGPGQDPQFLISFYEKMQSDKGSIPDRFSAQQFSDYHSELNMSSLELGDSALYFCASSFYPRDGYTFGSGTRLTVV.

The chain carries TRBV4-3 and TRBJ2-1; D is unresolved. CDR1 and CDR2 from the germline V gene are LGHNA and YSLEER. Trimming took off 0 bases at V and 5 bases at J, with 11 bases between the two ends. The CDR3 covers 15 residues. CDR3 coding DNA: TGCGCCAGCAGCCAAGACACCGCATCGGACAATGAGCAGTTCTTC. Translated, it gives CASSQDTASDNEQFF.

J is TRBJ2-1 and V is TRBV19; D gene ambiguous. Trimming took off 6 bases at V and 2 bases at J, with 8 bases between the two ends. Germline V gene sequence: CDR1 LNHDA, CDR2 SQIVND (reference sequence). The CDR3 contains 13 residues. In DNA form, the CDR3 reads TGTGCCAGTAGGTACGGTGCCTACAATGAGCAGTTCTTC. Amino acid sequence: CASRYGAYNEQFF.

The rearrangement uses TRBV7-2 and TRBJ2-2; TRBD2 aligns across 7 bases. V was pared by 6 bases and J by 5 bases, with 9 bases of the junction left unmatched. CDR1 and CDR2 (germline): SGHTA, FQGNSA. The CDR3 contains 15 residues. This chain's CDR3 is CASSPRLAGTGELFF. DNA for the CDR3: TGTGCCAGCAGTCCCCGACTAGCAGGTACCGGGGAGCTGTTTTTT.

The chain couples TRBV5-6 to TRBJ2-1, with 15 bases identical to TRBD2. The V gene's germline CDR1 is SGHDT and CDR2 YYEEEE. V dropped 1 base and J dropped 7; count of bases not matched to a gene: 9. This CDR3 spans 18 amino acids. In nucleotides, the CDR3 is TGTGCCAGCAGCTTGAAGGGACTAGCGGGGGGATTCTCAAATGAGCAGTTCTTC. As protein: CASSLKGLAGGFSNEQFF. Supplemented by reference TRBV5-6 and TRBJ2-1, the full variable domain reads DAGVTQSPTHLIKTRGQQVTLRCSPKSGHDTVSWYQQALGQGPQFIFQYYEEEERQRGNFPDRFSGHQFPNYSSELNVNALLLGDSALYLCASSLKGLAGGFSNEQFFGPGTRLTVL.

The DNA of the CDR3 is TGTGCCAGCAGTTACCGGACAGGGACTACAGATACGCAGTATTTT. This encodes CASSYRTGTTDTQYF. This chain uses TRBV28 with TRBJ2-3; 8 positions match TRBD1. This CDR3 has 15 amino acids. V gave up 4 bases and J gave up 3 bases; unmatched junction bases: 6. The germline V gene encodes CDR1 MDHEN and CDR2 SYDVKM.

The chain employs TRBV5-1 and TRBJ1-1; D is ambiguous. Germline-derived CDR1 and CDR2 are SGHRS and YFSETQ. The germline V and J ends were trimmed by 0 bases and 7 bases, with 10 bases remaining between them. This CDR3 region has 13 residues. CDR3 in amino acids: CASSLGQEFEAFF. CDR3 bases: TGCGCCAGCAGCTTGGGTCAAGAGTTTGAAGCTTTCTTT.

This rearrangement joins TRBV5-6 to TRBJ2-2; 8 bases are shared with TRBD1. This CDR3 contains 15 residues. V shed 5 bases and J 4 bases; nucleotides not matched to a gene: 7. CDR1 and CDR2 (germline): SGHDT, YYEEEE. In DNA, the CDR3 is TGTGCCAGCAGAGGACAGGGACATGGCACCGGGGAGCTGTTTTTT. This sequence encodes CASRGQGHGTGELFF. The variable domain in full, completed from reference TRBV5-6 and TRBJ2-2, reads DAGVTQSPTHLIKTRGQQVTLRCSPKSGHDTVSWYQQALGQGPQFIFQYYEEEERQRGNFPDRFSGHQFPNYSSELNVNALLLGDSALYLCASRGQGHGTGELFFGEGSRLTVL.

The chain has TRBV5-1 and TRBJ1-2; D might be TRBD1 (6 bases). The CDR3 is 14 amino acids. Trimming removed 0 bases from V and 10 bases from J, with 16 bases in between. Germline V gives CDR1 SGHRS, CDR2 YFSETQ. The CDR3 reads CASSLVLQGAVYTF. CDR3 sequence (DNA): TGCGCCAGCAGCTTGGTTTTACAGGGAGCTGTCTACACCTTC. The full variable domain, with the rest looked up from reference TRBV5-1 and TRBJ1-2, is KAGVTQTPRYLIKTRGQQVTLSCSPISGHRSVSWYQQTPGQGLQFLFEYFSETQRNKGNFPGRFSGRQFSNSRSEMNVSTLELGDSALYLCASSLVLQGAVYTFGSGTRLTVV.

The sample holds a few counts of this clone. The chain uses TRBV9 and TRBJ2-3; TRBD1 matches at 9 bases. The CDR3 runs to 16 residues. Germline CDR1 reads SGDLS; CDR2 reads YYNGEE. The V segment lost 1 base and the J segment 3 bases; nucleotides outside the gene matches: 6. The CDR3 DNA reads TGTGCCAGCAGCGTAAGGGGGACAGGGAGGACAGATACGCAGTATTTT. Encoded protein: CASSVRGTGRTDTQYF.

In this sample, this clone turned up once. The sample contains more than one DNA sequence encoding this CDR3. CDR3 in amino acids: CASSIGRGLNTEAFF. The CDR3 DNA sequence: TGTGCCAGTAGTATAGGGCGAGGCCTTAACACTGAAGCTTTCTTT. The chain uses TRBV19 and TRBJ1-1; no definite D call. V was clipped by 1 base and J by 2 bases, with 11 bases between them. The CDR3 is made up of 15 amino acids. The V gene's germline CDR1 is LNHDA and CDR2 SQIVND (reference sequence).

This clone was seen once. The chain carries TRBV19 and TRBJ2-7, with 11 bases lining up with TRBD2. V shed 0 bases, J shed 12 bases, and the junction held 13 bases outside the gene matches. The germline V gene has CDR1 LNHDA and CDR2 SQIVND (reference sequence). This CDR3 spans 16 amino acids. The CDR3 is CASSIDIGTSGGLLYF. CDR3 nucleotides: TGTGCCAGTAGTATAGATATCGGTACTAGCGGGGGATTGCTGTACTTC.

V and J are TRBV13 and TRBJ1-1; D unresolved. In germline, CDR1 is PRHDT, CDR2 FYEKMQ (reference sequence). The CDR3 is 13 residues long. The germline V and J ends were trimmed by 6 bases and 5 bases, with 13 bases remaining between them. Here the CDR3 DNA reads TGTGCCAGCAGTCAACCGGGAGGGACTGAAGCTTTCTTT. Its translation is CASSQPGGTEAFF. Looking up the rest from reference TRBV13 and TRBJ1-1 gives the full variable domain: AAGVIQSPRHLIKEKRETATLKCYPIPRHDTVYWYQQGPGQDPQFLISFYEKMQSDKGSIPDRFSAQQFSDYHSELNMSSLELGDSALYFCASSQPGGTEAFFGQGTRLTVV.

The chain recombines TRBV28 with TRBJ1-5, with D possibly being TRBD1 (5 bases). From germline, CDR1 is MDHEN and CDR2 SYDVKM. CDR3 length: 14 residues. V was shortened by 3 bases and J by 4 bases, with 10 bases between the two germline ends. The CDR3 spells CASSLRDSNQPQHF. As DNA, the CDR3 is TGTGCCAGCAGTTTGAGGGACTCGAATCAGCCCCAGCATTTT.

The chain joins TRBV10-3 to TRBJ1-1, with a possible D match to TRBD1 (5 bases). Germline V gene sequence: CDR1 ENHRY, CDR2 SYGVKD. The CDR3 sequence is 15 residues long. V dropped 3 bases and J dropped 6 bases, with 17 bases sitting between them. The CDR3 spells CAISELERGTAEAFF. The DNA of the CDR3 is TGTGCCATCAGTGAATTGGAACGGGGGACGGCTGAAGCTTTCTTT.

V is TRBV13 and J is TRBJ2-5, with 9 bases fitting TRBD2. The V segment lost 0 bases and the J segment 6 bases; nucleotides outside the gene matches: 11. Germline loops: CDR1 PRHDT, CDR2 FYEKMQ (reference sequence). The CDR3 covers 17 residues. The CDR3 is CASSLGLSGGLGKTQYF. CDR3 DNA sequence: TGTGCCAGCAGCTTAGGTCTTAGCGGGGGCCTCGGAAAGACCCAGTACTTC.

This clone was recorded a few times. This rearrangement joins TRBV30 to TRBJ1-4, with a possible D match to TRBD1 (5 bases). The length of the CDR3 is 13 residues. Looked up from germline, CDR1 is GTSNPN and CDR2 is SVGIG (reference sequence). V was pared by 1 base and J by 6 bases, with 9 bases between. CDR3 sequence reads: CAWSAREYEKLFF. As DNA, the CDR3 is TGTGCCTGGAGTGCCAGGGAATATGAAAAACTGTTTTTT.

The CDR3 spells CASNLEGSSTDTQYF. The CDR3 bases are TGTGCCAGCAACTTAGAGGGTTCTAGCACAGATACGCAGTATTTT. The J gene is TRBJ2-3, the V gene TRBV27; TRBD2 might be the D (5 bases). Germline-derived CDR1 and CDR2 are MNHEY and SMNVEV (reference sequence). The CDR3 loop spans 15 amino acids. V was shortened by 7 bases and J by 0 bases, with 14 bases between the two germline ends.

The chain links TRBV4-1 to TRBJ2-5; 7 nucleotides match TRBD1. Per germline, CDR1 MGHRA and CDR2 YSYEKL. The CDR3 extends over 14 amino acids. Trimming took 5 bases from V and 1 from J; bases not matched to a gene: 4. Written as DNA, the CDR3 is TGCGCCAGCAGCAGGGACAGTGCCCAAGAGACCCAGTACTTC. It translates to CASSRDSAQETQYF.